This TCR beta chain was found in a study of technical replicates of blood from several donors. Sequencing was performed with immunoSEQ multiplex PCR; in TCRdb, only in-frame clones are kept and a portion is missing. The table has about 89,000 clones, 94% seen once; the top ten hold 0.24%. V was clipped by 5 bases and J by 0 bases, with 14 bases between them. This CDR3 contains 16 residues. Germline values: CDR1 SGHAT, CDR2 FQNNGV. V is TRBV11-2 and J is TRBJ2-4; the D gene is possibly TRBD1 (5 bases). The clonotype was recovered from a human donor in good health. Sequencing was performed on T cells isolated from PBMCs. In DNA, the CDR3 is TGTGCCAGCAGCCCCAGGGTCGACGGAGCCAAAAACATTCAGTACTTC. Amino acids: CASSPRVDGAKNIQYF.